This entry concerns a single T cell receptor (beta chain). Generated by immunoSEQ multiplex PCR, the TCRdb table keeps only in-frame clones and is missing some. The sample lists under 130,000 clones, under 90% occurring once. The entry originates in a study of control samples from healthy donors and cancer patients. Germline trimming cut 5 bases from V and 9 bases from J; bases unmatched to any gene: 19. Germline V gene lookup returns CDR1 SGHTA and CDR2 FQGNSA. This CDR3 has 19 residues. The source is a woman aged 45-65 years in good health. The specimen sequenced was blood. V usage is TRBV7-2 and J usage is TRBJ2-3; 14 bases agree with TRBD2. CDR3 region: CASSLGLAGGSGMLKTQYF. The DNA for the CDR3 is TGTGCCAGCAGCCTCGGACTAGCGGGGGGCTCGGGTATGCTGAAGACGCAGTATTTT.